This T cell receptor beta chain was sequenced for a study of tumor-infiltrating lymphocytes in oesophageal squamous cell carcinoma. Looked up from germline, CDR1 is KGHDR and CDR2 is SFDVKD. V was clipped by 4 bases and J by 7 bases; unmatched bases: 10. This CDR3 is built from 16 residues. Via MiXCR, TCRdb re-called the PCR reads, giving one row per CDR3 protein. Of under 15,000 distinct CDR3 sequences listed, around 55% are singletons. In this sample, this clonotype turned up many times. The sequence was obtained from a female donor with esophageal squamous cell carcinoma. Input material: esophageal tumor tissue. The V gene is TRBV24-1, the J gene TRBJ1-4; 8 bases fit TRBD1. The CDR3 DNA reads TGTGCCACCAGTGACGCTGGACAGGGAGGGGGTGAAAAACTGTTTTTT. It codes for CATSDAGQGGGEKLFF.